A single sample is the source of the 30 T cell receptor beta chains below, sequenced in a study of cytomegalovirus exposure and HLA in healthy donors. A multiplex PCR was run with 60 Vbeta primers and 13 Jbeta primers. Sequenced by immunoSEQ multiplex PCR; TCRdb stores in-frame clones only, minus some. The sample has about 130,000 clones, 70% to 80% seen once. The sequencing input was PBMCs. The receptors were sampled from a man aged 25-40 years in good health and CMV-seronegative.

V and J are TRBV18 and TRBJ1-5; TRBD1 might be the D (6 bases). Germline V CDR1 and CDR2: KGHSH, LQKENI. Trimming stripped 1 base from V and 4 bases from J, with 17 bases between. The CDR3 totals 17 residues. The CDR3 protein is CASSPRGTGIGNQPQHF. The CDR3 bases are TGTGCCAGCTCACCACGGGGCACAGGGATAGGGAATCAGCCCCAGCATTTT.

V gene TRBV7-8 combines with J gene TRBJ2-1, with a weak D call TRBD2 (6 bases). CDR3 length: 20 residues. The germline V gene encodes CDR1 SGHVS and CDR2 FQNEAQ. The V and J ends lost 5 bases and 3 bases respectively, with 29 bases between them. The DNA for the CDR3 is TGTGCCAGCAGCATCGGGGTGGCGGGATCCTCCGCCAGCTACTACAATGAGCAGTTCTTC. Translated, it gives CASSIGVAGSSASYYNEQFF.

In this sample, this clone turned up once. This sequence joins TRBV5-6 and TRBJ2-5, with no clear D. The CDR3 has 13 amino acids. The V end lost 3 bases, the J end lost 1 base, and 7 bases lay between the germline ends. The germline CDR1 and CDR2 sequences are SGHDT and YYEEEE. CDR3 coding DNA: TGTGCCAGCAGCTCCCCAGTCCAAGAGACCCAGTACTTC. This encodes CASSSPVQETQYF.

The CDR3 loop reads CASSAGTGFETQYF. CDR3 bases: TGTGCCAGTAGTGCCGGGACAGGGTTCGAGACCCAGTACTTC. This rearrangement joins TRBV19 to TRBJ2-5; 9 bases line up with TRBD1. This CDR3 has 14 residues. Losses at the gene ends were 5 bases for V and 5 bases for J; bases not matched to a gene: 6. The germline V gene encodes CDR1 LNHDA and CDR2 SQIVND (reference sequence). The whole variable domain, filled in from reference TRBV19 and TRBJ2-5, reads DGGITQSPKYLFRKEGQNVTLSCEQNLNHDAMYWYRQDPGQGLRLIYYSQIVNDFQKGDIAEGYSVSREKKESFPLTVTSAQKNPTAFYLCASSAGTGFETQYFGPGTRLLVL.

J is TRBJ2-1 and V is TRBV9; tentatively, D is TRBD2 (6 bases). V was pared by 0 bases and J by 5 bases, with 12 bases between. The CDR3 runs 15 residues. Germline CDR1 is SGDLS and CDR2 is YYNGEE. CDR3 DNA sequence: TGTGCCAGCAGCGTAGCCGGGAGTGTCAACAATGAGCAGTTCTTC. Residues: CASSVAGSVNNEQFF. Full variable domain (missing parts from reference TRBV9 and TRBJ2-1): DSGVTQTPKHLITATGQRVTLRCSPRSGDLSVYWYQQSLDQGLQFLIQYYNGEERAKGNILERFSAQQFPDLHSELNLSSLELGDSALYFCASSVAGSVNNEQFFGPGTRLTVL.

The rearrangement uses TRBV6-1 and TRBJ1-5; D unclear. Trimming stripped 3 bases from V and 2 bases from J, with 8 bases between. Germline CDR1 and CDR2: MNHNS and SASEGT. CDR3 length: 14 residues. CDR3 residues: CASSDRLGNQPQHF. CDR3 nucleotides: TGTGCCAGCAGTGACCGTCTCGGCAATCAGCCCCAGCATTTT.

V usage is TRBV11-1 and J usage is TRBJ1-2; TRBD1 agrees at 10 bases. Trimming cost V 8 bases and J 8 bases; bases outside gene matches: 11. In germline, CDR1 is SGHAT, CDR2 FQDESV (reference sequence). The CDR3 loop spans 14 amino acids. The CDR3 nucleotides are TGTGCCAGCGAACGTCGGGACAGGGGATTCGGCTACACCTTC. Translated: CASERRDRGFGYTF. Filled out from reference TRBV11-1 and TRBJ1-2, the complete variable domain reads EAEVAQSPRYKITEKSQAVAFWCDPISGHATLYWYRQILGQGPELLVQFQDESVVDDSQLPKDRFSAERLKGVDSTLKIQPAELGDSAMYLCASERRDRGFGYTFGSGTRLTVV.

This clone was counted only a few times. The rearrangement uses TRBV5-6 and TRBJ1-5, with a tentative D call TRBD1 (6 bases). CDR3 length: 13 residues. Looked up from germline, CDR1 is SGHDT and CDR2 is YYEEEE. V gave up 2 bases and J gave up 8 bases, with 11 bases separating them. The chain's CDR3 is CASSFLGGEPQHF. The DNA for the CDR3 is TGTGCCAGCAGCTTCCTAGGGGGAGAGCCCCAGCATTTT.

This chain joins TRBV6-1 and TRBJ1-2; TRBD1 matches 11 bases. The CDR3 has 14 amino acids. The germline V gene encodes CDR1 MNHNS and CDR2 SASEGT. Trimming cost V 4 bases and J 5 bases; bases outside gene matches: 3. This CDR3 is CASSVDRGLYGYTF. Here the CDR3 DNA reads TGTGCCAGCAGTGTGGACAGGGGGCTATATGGCTACACCTTC.

The chain links TRBV30 to TRBJ2-3, with TRBD1 matching 10 bases. In germline, CDR1 is GTSNPN, CDR2 SVGIG (reference sequence). Trimming removed 0 bases from V and 11 bases from J; junction bases left unmatched: 14. CDR3 length: 16 residues. The DNA for the CDR3 is TGTGCCTGGAGTGTAATAGGGGACAGGGGATCCGTGGGGCAGTATTTT. Protein sequence: CAWSVIGDRGSVGQYF.

The genes are TRBV7-2 and TRBJ1-2; D is ambiguous. This CDR3 is 13 amino acids long. Germline V gene data show CDR1 as SGHTA and CDR2 as FQGNSA. Trimming pared 1 base from V and 3 bases from J, leaving 6 bases between. CDR3 coding DNA: TGTGCCAGCAGCTTAGGAGGTGACTATGGCTACACCTTC. The encoded protein is CASSLGGDYGYTF.

The rearrangement joins TRBV6-1 to TRBJ2-5; D call uncertain. The end of the DNA aligns better with TRBJ2-7, so the J call may be wrong. This CDR3 is 13 amino acids long. Germline V CDR1 and CDR2: MNHNS, SASEGT. In DNA, the CDR3 is TGTGCCAGCAGTGCGACTGACTTCTACGAGCAGTACTTC. It codes for CASSATDFYEQYF.

The V call is TRBV2, the J call TRBJ1-5; TRBD1 matches 7 bases. V lost 10 bases to trimming and J lost 5 bases; unmatched junction nucleotides: 17. Per germline, CDR1 SNHLY and CDR2 FYNNEI. CDR3 length: 16 residues. CDR3 DNA: TGTGCCAAAAACTGTGGCCGACAGGGCTTGGATCAGCCCCAGCATTTT. It codes for CAKNCGRQGLDQPQHF.

The rearrangement uses TRBV9 and TRBJ2-3, with 8 bases aligning to TRBD1. Germline CDR1 is SGDLS and CDR2 is YYNGEE. V was clipped by 1 base and J by 0 bases; unmatched bases: 1. The CDR3 covers 15 residues. CDR3 DNA: TGTGCCAGCAGCGTAAGGGACAGGAGCACAGATACGCAGTATTTT. Its protein product is CASSVRDRSTDTQYF.

This clone turned up a few times. The rearrangement joins TRBV19 to TRBJ2-5; 9 bases align to TRBD2. This CDR3 is built from 14 residues. Germline values: CDR1 LNHDA, CDR2 SQIVND (reference sequence). With 9 bases clipped from V and 2 bases from J, the junction kept 7 bases outside the gene matches. The CDR3 DNA reads as TGTGCCAGCCGGAAAGCGGGGGGTCAAGAGACCCAGTACTTC. It yields the protein CASRKAGGQETQYF.

The gene calls are TRBV7-2 and TRBJ2-5, with a weak D call TRBD2 (6 bases). V dropped 5 bases and J dropped 2 bases, with 15 bases sitting between them. The CDR3 runs to 15 residues. The germline V gene encodes CDR1 SGHTA and CDR2 FQGNSA. CDR3 bases: TGTGCCAGCAGCCCCTTGGCGGGGTTTCAAGAGACCCAGTACTTC. Its translation: CASSPLAGFQETQYF. The complete variable domain, with remaining parts taken from reference TRBV7-2 and TRBJ2-5, reads GAGVSQSPSNKVTEKGKDVELRCDPISGHTALYWYRQSLGQGLEFLIYFQGNSAPDKSGLPSDRFSAERTGGSVSTLTIQRTQQEDSAVYLCASSPLAGFQETQYFGPGTRLLVL.

J is TRBJ2-1 and V is TRBV30; 8 positions agree with TRBD2. The CDR3 is 13 residues long. Germline V CDR1 and CDR2: GTSNPN, SVGIG (reference sequence). V lost 3 bases and J lost 6; bases outside the gene matches: 4. The CDR3 bases are TGTGCCTGGAGCTTCGGGAGGGCCAATGAGCAGTTCTTC. This encodes CAWSFGRANEQFF.

The CDR3 loop is CASSLWTRVPETQYF. The CDR3 DNA sequence: TGTGCCAGCAGTTTATGGACTAGAGTTCCTGAGACCCAGTACTTC. This sequence joins TRBV28 and TRBJ2-5; D perhaps matches TRBD2 (6 bases). This CDR3 is built from 15 residues. CDR1 and CDR2 from the germline V gene are MDHEN and SYDVKM. The germline V and J ends were trimmed by 0 bases and 5 bases, with 13 bases remaining between them. Using reference TRBV28 and TRBJ2-5 for the parts outside the CDR3, the full variable domain is DVKVTQSSRYLVKRTGEKVFLECVQDMDHENMFWYRQDPGLGLRLIYFSYDVKMKEKGDIPEGYSVSREKKERFSLILESASTNQTSMYLCASSLWTRVPETQYFGPGTRLLVL.

With respect to this clone: One end of the junction varies from germline; a read error may be responsible. The genes are TRBV7-7 and TRBJ2-2; TRBD2 matches at 12 bases. The CDR3 is 18 amino acids. In germline, CDR1 is SSHAT, CDR2 FNYEAQ (reference sequence). Written as DNA, the CDR3 is TGTGCTAGCAGCGCGGCCGGGACTAGCGGGCCGAACACCGGGGAGCTGTTTTTT. It encodes CASSAAGTSGPNTGELFF.

The table lists this clone with a few counts. The chain has TRBV11-1 and TRBJ1-1; TRBD1 is a possible D gene (5 bases). This CDR3 has 13 amino acids. V was shortened by 5 bases and J by 0 bases, with 7 bases between the two germline ends. Germline loops: CDR1 SGHAT, CDR2 FQDESV (reference sequence). The DNA for the CDR3 is TGTGCCAGCAGCACAGGTTTGAACACTGAAGCTTTCTTT. It yields the protein CASSTGLNTEAFF.

The V call is TRBV30, the J call TRBJ1-5; tentative D call: TRBD1 (6 bases). V was cut by 3 bases and J by 6 bases, with 15 bases left in between. The CDR3 loop spans 14 amino acids. Looked up from germline, CDR1 is GTSNPN and CDR2 is SVGIG (reference sequence). CDR3 bases: TGTGCCTGGAGCCCGGGGGGCGGTGCTCAGCCCCAGCATTTT. Protein sequence: CAWSPGGGAQPQHF. Variable domain in full (rest from reference TRBV30 and TRBJ1-5): SQTIHQWPATLVQPVGSPLSLECTVEGTSNPNLYWYRQAAGRGLQLLFYSVGIGQISSEVPQNLSASRPQDRQFILSSKKLLLSDSGFYLCAWSPGGGAQPQHFGDGTRLSIL.

V and J are TRBV2 and TRBJ2-3, with 10 bases fitting TRBD2. Trimming at V came to 7 bases and at J to 3 bases, leaving 13 bases not matched to a gene. This CDR3 has 17 amino acids. Germline V gives CDR1 SNHLY, CDR2 FYNNEI. The CDR3 region has the DNA TGTGCCAGCACACCCGGAAGGAGCGGGAGGGGGACAGATACGCAGTATTTT. It yields the protein CASTPGRSGRGTDTQYF.

The chain couples TRBV27 to TRBJ1-2; D call uncertain. The CDR3 is made up of 12 amino acids. The V and J ends lost 2 bases and 4 bases respectively, with 5 bases between them. Germline V gene sequence: CDR1 MNHEY, CDR2 SMNVEV (reference sequence). The CDR3, as DNA: TGTGCCAGCAGTTTAAGCGGCTATGGCTACACCTTC. Residues: CASSLSGYGYTF.

V gene TRBV6-5 combines with J gene TRBJ1-5; D is ambiguous. Germline V gene data show CDR1 as MNHEY and CDR2 as SVGAGI. Trimming removed 5 bases at V and 2 bases at J, with 10 bases between. CDR3 length equals 14 residues. The CDR3 DNA sequence: TGTGCCAGCAGTCCCGGGTGGGGCAATCAGCCCCAGCATTTT. Its translation: CASSPGWGNQPQHF.

The chain combines TRBV5-6 with TRBJ1-1; D uncertain. The CDR3 sequence is 11 residues long. With 0 bases removed from V and 7 bases from J, the gap between germline ends came to 4 bases. CDR1 and CDR2 (germline): SGHDT, YYEEEE. CDR3 DNA sequence: TGTGCCAGCAGCTTGGGAGGTGAAGCTTTCTTT. Protein sequence: CASSLGGEAFF.

CDR3 sequence reads: CASSLGLFNQPQHF. The CDR3 nucleotides read TGTGCCAGCAGCTTGGGTCTCTTCAATCAGCCCCAGCATTTT. The V gene is TRBV5-6, the J gene TRBJ1-5; no reliable D call. Trimming removed 0 bases at V and 3 bases at J, with 7 bases between. Germline CDR1 and CDR2: SGHDT and YYEEEE. CDR3 size: 14 residues.

The chain is built from TRBV27 and TRBJ2-7; TRBD1 agrees at 10 bases. CDR3 length: 15 residues. The J segment lost 6 bases and the V segment lost 7 bases, leaving 12 bases of the junction unmatched. Germline V lookup: CDR1 MNHEY, CDR2 SMNVEV (reference sequence). The CDR3 coding sequence is TGTGCCAGCATAGGTGTAAGAGACAGGGGGCCCGAGCAGTACTTC. Translation gives CASIGVRDRGPEQYF.

V gene TRBV5-1 combines with J gene TRBJ1-1, with a tentative D call TRBD1 (5 bases). Germline V CDR1 and CDR2: SGHRS, YFSETQ. The V and J ends lost 6 bases and 1 base respectively, with 16 bases between them. The CDR3 has 15 amino acids. CDR3 amino acids: CASNAGDRPNTEAFF. CDR3 nucleotide sequence: TGCGCCAGCAACGCCGGAGACAGACCGAACACTGAAGCTTTCTTT.

Of note for this clone: Likely a read error: the CDR3 ends without its conserved phenylalanine or tryptophan. The rearrangement uses TRBV9 and TRBJ1-2, with D perhaps TRBD1 (6 bases). The ends were cut back, 7 bases at V and 4 bases at J, with 14 bases in the middle. Germline V CDR1 and CDR2: SGDLS, YYNGEE. The CDR3 runs 13 residues. CDR3: CASATGTTYGYTV. As DNA, the CDR3 is TGTGCCAGCGCAACAGGGACAACCTATGGCTACACCGTC.

The chain combines TRBV4-2 with TRBJ2-5; 8 positions agree with TRBD1. This CDR3 has 17 amino acids. CDR1 is LGHNA, CDR2 YNFKEQ, per germline. The V gene end was trimmed by 3 bases and the J gene end by 2 bases; junction bases not matched to a gene: 11. CDR3: CASSHRGRGAIQETQYF. The CDR3 bases are TGTGCCAGCAGCCACAGGGGGCGTGGGGCTATTCAAGAGACCCAGTACTTC.